This TCR beta chain was identified in a study of PD-1 blockade in mismatch repair-deficient tumors. Looked up from germline, CDR1 is SEHNR and CDR2 is FQNEAQ (reference sequence). The CDR3 extends over 17 amino acids. The J segment lost 0 bases and the V segment lost 9 bases, leaving 12 bases of the junction unmatched. A few pembrolizumab responders had their TCRs sequenced. Generated by immunoSEQ multiplex PCR, the TCRdb table keeps only in-frame clones and is missing some. The table shows some 21,000 clones, with approximately 80% occurring only once. The gene calls are TRBV7-9 and TRBJ2-4, with 9 bases identical to TRBD2. The clonotype comes from an adult with mismatch repair-deficient cancer. Source: PBMCs, taken 52 weeks after starting pembrolizumab. CDR3 in DNA: TGTGCCAGTTCCGGGACTAGCAGTTCTCTAGCCAAAAACATTCAGTACTTC. Translated: CASSGTSSSLAKNIQYF.